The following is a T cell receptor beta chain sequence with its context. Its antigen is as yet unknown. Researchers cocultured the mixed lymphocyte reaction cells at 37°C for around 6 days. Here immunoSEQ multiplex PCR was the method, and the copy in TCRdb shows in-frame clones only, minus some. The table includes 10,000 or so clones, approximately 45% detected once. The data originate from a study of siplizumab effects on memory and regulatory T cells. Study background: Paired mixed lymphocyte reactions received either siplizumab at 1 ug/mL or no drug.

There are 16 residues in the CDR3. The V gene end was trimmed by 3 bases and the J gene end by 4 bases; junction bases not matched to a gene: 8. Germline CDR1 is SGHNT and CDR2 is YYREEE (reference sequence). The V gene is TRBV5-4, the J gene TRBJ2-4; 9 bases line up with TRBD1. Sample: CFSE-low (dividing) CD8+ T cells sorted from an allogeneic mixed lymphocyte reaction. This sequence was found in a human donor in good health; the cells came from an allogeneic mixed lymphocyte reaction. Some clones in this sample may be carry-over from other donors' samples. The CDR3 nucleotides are TGTGCCAGCAGCTCCCGGGACAGGGTGGGAAAAAACATTCAGTACTTC. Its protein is CASSSRDRVGKNIQYF.